Described below is a single T cell receptor (beta chain) sequence and its context. No antigen is known for it. There are 19 residues in the CDR3. This sample was included in a study of Tregs in tolerant kidney transplant recipients. Broader study findings: Activated donor B cell expansion appeared to reveal the most relevant donor-specific TCRbeta repertoire.

Thawed PBMCs were FACS-sorted into unstimulated CD4+CD25+CD127- regulatory T cells, CD4+CD25- non-regulatory cells, CD4 and CD8 cells. Libraries were prepared by immunoSEQ multiplex PCR; TCRdb keeps only in-frame clonotypes and omits some of them. Of about 240,000 clones detected, about 80% appear once; the ten largest clones hold about 0.68%. The chain recombines TRBV12-1 with TRBJ2-6; the DNA was not used to check the table's D call, TRBD1. TRBV12-1 is listed as a pseudogene. The source of this sequence is a human donor in good health. The sequencing input was CD4+ T cells from blood. The CDR3 DNA sequence: TGTGCCAGCAGCTGTATTTTTGTATTAGGACAAAGTCGGGCCAACGTCCTGACTTTC. Translating it yields CASSCIFVLGQSRANVLTF.